The clone carrying this TCR beta chain was recorded once. This entry comes from a study of blood T cell repertoires in COVID-19. As for the study in general: Acute and convalescent COVID-19 specimens originated in the United States, Italy and Spain. The cDNA or gDNA used as material had been derived from T cells, B-cell-depleted T cells, or PBMCs.

The germline gives CDR1 MGHRA, CDR2 YSYEKL. Losses at the gene ends were 0 bases for V and 3 bases for J; bases not matched to a gene: 2. The CDR3 loop spans 14 amino acids. Authors' processing steps: Amplifying reference gene primers gave estimates of nucleated cell counts. The protocol was immunoSEQ multiplex PCR, while the TCRdb copy is restricted to in-frame clones and leaves out a portion. V, J and clone size are those of that table, while D and trimming were read from the DNA. The sample includes roughly 250,000 clones, 85% to 90% of them seen just once. The rearrangement links TRBV4-1 to TRBJ2-7, with 7 bases aligning to TRBD1. This TCR came from a woman aged 25-40 years with COVID-19, enrolled during active disease. The specimen sequenced was peripheral blood. The CDR3 bases are TGCGCCAGCAGCCAAGAGGCAGGGGGCTACGAGCAGTACTTC. Its translation is CASSQEAGGYEQYF.